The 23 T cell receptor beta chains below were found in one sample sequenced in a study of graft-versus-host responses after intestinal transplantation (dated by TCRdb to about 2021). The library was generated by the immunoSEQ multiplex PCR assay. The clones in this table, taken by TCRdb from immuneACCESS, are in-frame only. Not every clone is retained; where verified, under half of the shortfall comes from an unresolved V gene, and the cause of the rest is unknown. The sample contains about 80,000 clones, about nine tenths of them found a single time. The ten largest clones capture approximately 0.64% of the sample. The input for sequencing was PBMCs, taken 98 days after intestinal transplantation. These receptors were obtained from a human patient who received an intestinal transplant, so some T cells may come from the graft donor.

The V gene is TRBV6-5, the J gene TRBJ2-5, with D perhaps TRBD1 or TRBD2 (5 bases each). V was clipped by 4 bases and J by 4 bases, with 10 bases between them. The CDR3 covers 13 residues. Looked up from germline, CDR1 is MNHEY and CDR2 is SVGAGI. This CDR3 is CASSSSGTETQYF. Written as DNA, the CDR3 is TGTGCCAGCAGTTCTTCAGGGACAGAGACCCAGTACTTC.

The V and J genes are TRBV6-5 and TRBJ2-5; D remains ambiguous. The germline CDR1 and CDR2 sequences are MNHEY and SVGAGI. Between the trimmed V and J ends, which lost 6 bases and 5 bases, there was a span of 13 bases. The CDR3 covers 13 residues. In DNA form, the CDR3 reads TGTGCCAGCAGCCCCCCCGCCGAGGAGACCCAGTACTTC. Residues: CASSPPAEETQYF.

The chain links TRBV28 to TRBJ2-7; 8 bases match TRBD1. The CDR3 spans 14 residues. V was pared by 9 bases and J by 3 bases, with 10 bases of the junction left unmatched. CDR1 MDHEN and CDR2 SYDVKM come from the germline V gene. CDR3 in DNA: TGTGCCAGTAACTCCCGGGACAGGTTCTACGAGCAGTACTTC. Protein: CASNSRDRFYEQYF.

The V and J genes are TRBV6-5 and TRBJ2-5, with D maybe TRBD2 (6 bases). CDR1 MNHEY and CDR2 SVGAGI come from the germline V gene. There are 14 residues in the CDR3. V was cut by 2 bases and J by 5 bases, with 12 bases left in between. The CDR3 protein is CASSYARLAETQYF. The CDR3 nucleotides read TGTGCCAGCAGTTACGCCCGGCTAGCGGAGACCCAGTACTTC.

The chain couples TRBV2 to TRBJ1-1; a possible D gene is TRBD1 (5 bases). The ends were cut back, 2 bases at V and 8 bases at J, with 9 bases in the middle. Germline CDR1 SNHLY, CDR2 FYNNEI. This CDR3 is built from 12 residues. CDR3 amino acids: CASSEYPGEAFF. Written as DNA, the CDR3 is TGTGCCAGCAGTGAATACCCAGGGGAAGCTTTCTTT.

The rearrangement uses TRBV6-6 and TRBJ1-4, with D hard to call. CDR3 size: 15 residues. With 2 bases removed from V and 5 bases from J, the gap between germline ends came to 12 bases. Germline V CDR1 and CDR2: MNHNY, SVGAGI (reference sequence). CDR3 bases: TGTGCCAGCAGTTACCTGACACGGCCCAATGAAAAACTGTTTTTT. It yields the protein CASSYLTRPNEKLFF.

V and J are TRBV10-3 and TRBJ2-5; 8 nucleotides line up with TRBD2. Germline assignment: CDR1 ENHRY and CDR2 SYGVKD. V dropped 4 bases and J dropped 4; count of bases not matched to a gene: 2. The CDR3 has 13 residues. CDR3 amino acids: CAISAGLAETQYF. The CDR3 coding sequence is TGTGCCATCAGTGCAGGACTAGCAGAGACCCAGTACTTC.

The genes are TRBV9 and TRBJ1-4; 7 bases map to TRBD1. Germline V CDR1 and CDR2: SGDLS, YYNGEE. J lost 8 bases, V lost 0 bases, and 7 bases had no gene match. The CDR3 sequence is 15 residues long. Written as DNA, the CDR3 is TGTGCCAGCAGCGTAGAGCAGGGGGTTTTAGAAAAACTGTTTTTT. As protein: CASSVEQGVLEKLFF.

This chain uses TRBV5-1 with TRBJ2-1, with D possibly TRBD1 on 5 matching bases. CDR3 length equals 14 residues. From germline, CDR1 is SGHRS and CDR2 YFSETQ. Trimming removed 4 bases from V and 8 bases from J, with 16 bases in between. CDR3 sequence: CASSLYYEGDEQFF. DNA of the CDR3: TGCGCCAGCAGCCTCTACTACGAAGGGGATGAGCAGTTCTTC.

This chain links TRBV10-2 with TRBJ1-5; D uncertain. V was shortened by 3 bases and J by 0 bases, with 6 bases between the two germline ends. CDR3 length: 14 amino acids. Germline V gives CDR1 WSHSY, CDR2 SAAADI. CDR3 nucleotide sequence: TGCGCCAGCAGTGATAGCATTAGCAATCAGCCCCAGCATTTT. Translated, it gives CASSDSISNQPQHF.

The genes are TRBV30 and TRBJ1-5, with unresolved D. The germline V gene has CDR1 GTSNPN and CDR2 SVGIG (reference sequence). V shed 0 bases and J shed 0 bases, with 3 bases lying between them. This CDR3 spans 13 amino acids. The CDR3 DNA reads TGTGCCTGGAGTGTTTATAGCAATCAGCCCCAGCATTTT. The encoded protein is CAWSVYSNQPQHF.

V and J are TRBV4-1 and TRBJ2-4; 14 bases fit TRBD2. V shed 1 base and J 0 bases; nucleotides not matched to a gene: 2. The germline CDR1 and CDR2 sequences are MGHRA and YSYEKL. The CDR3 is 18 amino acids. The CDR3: CASSQGLAGGLAKNIQYF. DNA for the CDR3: TGCGCCAGCAGCCAAGGACTAGCGGGGGGGCTAGCCAAAAACATTCAGTACTTC.

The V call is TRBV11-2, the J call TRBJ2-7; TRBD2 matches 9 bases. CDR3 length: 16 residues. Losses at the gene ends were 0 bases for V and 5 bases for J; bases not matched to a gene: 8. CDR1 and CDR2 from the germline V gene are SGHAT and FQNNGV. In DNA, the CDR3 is TGTGCCAGCAGCTTAGATATTCGGCTAGCGGGAAACGAGCAGTACTTC. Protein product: CASSLDIRLAGNEQYF. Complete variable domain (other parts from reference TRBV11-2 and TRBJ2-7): EAGVAQSPRYKIIEKRQSVAFWCNPISGHATLYWYQQILGQGPKLLIQFQNNGVVDDSQLPKDRFSAERLKGVDSTLKIQPAKLEDSAVYLCASSLDIRLAGNEQYFGPGTRLTVT.

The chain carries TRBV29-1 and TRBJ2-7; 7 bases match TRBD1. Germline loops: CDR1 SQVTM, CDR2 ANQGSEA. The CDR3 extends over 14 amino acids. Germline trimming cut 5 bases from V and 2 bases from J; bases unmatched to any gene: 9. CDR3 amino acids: CSVRPTGTAYEQYF. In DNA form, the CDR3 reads TGCAGCGTTCGACCTACCGGGACAGCCTACGAGCAGTACTTC.

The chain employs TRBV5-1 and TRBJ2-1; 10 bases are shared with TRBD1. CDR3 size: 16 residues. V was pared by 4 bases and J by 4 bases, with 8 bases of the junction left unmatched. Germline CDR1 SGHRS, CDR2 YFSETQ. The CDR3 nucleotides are TGCGCCAGCAGCACCGGGGGGACAGGGGAGTACAATGAGCAGTTCTTC. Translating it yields CASSTGGTGEYNEQFF.

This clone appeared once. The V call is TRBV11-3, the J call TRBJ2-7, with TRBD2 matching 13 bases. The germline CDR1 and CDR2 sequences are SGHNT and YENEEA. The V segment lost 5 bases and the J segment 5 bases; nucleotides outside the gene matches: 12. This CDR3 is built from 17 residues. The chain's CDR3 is CASSLLVGLAGIDEQYF. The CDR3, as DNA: TGTGCCAGCAGCCTTCTGGTGGGACTAGCGGGAATCGACGAGCAGTACTTC.

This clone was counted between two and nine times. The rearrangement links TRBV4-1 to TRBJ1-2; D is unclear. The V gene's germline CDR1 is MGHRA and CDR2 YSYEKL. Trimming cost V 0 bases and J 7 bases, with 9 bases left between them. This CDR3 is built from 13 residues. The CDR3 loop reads CASSQDPGFGYTF. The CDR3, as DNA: TGCGCCAGCAGCCAAGATCCGGGGTTTGGCTACACCTTC.

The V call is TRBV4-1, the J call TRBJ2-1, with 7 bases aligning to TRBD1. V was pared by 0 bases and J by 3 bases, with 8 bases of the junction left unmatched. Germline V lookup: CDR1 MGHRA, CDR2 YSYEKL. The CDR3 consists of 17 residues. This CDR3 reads CASSQDLTGSHYNEQFF. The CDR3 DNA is TGCGCCAGCAGCCAAGACTTGACAGGGTCACACTACAATGAGCAGTTCTTC.

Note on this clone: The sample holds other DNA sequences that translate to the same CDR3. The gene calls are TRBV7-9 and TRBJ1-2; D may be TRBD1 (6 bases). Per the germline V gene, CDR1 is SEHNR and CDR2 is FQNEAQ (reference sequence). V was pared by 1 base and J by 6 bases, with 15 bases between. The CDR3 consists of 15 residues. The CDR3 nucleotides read TGTGCCAGCAGCTTAGGTGGGGGGGCATATGATGGCTACACCTTC. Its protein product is CASSLGGGAYDGYTF.

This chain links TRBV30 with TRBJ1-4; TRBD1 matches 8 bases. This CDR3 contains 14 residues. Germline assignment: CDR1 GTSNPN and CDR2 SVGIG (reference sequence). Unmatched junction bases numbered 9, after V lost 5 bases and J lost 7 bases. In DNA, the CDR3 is TGTGCCTGGGTGACAGGGGCCCATGTTGAAAAACTGTTTTTT. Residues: CAWVTGAHVEKLFF. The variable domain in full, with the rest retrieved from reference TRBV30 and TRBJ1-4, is SQTIHQWPATLVQPVGSPLSLECTVEGTSNPNLYWYRQAAGRGLQLLFYSVGIGQISSEVPQNLSASRPQDRQFILSSKKLLLSDSGFYLCAWVTGAHVEKLFFGSGTQLSVL.

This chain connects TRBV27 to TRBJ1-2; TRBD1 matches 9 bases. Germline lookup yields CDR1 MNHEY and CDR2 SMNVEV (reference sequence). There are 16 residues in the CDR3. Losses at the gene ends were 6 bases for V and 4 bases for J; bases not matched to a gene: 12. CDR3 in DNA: TGTGCCAGCAGACCCGGACAGGGGATTTTTGGCTATGGCTACACCTTC. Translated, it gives CASRPGQGIFGYGYTF.

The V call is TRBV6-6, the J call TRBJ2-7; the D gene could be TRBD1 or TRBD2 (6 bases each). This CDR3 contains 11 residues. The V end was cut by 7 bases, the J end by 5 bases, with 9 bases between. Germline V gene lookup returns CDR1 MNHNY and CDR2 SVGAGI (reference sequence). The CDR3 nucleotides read TGTGCCAGCACAGGGGAGGACGAGCAGTACTTC. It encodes CASTGEDEQYF.

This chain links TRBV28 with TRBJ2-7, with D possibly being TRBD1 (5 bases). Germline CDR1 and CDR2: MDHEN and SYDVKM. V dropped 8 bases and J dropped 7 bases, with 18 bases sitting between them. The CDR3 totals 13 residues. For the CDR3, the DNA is TGTGCCAGCTTCCTCACAGGTGGCCCGGAGCAGTACTTC. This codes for CASFLTGGPEQYF. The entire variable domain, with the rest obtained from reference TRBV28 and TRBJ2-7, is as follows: DVKVTQSSRYLVKRTGEKVFLECVQDMDHENMFWYRQDPGLGLRLIYFSYDVKMKEKGDIPEGYSVSREKKERFSLILESASTNQTSMYLCASFLTGGPEQYFGPGTRLTVT.